This TCR beta chain derives from a study of T cell responses to AZD1222 COVID-19 vaccine. Germline values: CDR1 SGHVS, CDR2 FQNEAQ. The CDR3 length is 15 residues. The V and J ends lost 3 bases and 6 bases respectively, with 17 bases between them. TCRdb keeps only in-frame clones here, not all; method: immunoSEQ multiplex PCR. The table shows about 120,000 clones, with approximately 89% occurring only once. Regarding this clone: The antigen remains unidentified.

Findings and caveats of the study: Vaccination with two AZD1222 doses was followed by a rise in Spike-specific TCR breadth and depth. Females outnumbered males among donors, who were mostly white British; clonal diversity was possibly underestimated. Samples come after the peak T cell response, not at day 14. At 160-218 and 743-854, vaccine-associated CD4 TCRs were dominant, and they spanned spike.

The source material was peripheral blood, sampled on day 0 of AZD1222 vaccination. This chain uses TRBV7-8 with TRBJ1-2, with D unclear. The sequence was obtained from an adult in good health. The CDR3 protein is CASSFSSATGDGYTF. CDR3 DNA sequence: TGTGCCAGCAGCTTCTCCAGTGCGACGGGCGATGGCTACACCTTC. The entire variable domain, with the rest obtained from reference TRBV7-8 and TRBJ1-2, is as follows: GAGVSQSPRYKVAKRGQDVALRCDPISGHVSLFWYQQALGQGPEFLTYFQNEAQLDKSGLPSDRFFAERPEGSVSTLKIQRTQQEDSAVYLCASSFSSATGDGYTFGSGTRLTVV.